A single sample is the source of the 31 T cell receptor beta chains below, sequenced in a study of shared clonotypes between healthy human individuals. Profiled with immunoSEQ multiplex PCR; TCRdb holds only in-frame clones, not every one. The repertoire holds approximately 180,000 clones, with just under 95% as singletons. Source material: naive CD4+ T cells sorted from blood. The subset denotes: CD45RA+ positively selected. These receptors were obtained from a woman aged 25 to 39 in good health.

The genes are TRBV5-1 and TRBJ1-1; TRBD1 matches at 7 bases. Trimming took 6 bases from V and 2 from J; bases not matched to a gene: 13. The CDR3 sequence is 16 residues long. CDR1 is SGHRS, CDR2 YFSETQ, per germline. Here the CDR3 reads CASNLNRGGENTEAFF. The CDR3, as DNA: TGCGCCAGCAACCTAAACAGGGGTGGCGAAAACACTGAAGCTTTCTTT. The full variable domain, rest sourced from reference TRBV5-1 and TRBJ1-1, is KAGVTQTPRYLIKTRGQQVTLSCSPISGHRSVSWYQQTPGQGLQFLFEYFSETQRNKGNFPGRFSGRQFSNSRSEMNVSTLELGDSALYLCASNLNRGGENTEAFFGQGTRLTVV.

V usage is TRBV6-1 and J usage is TRBJ2-5; TRBD2 matches at 10 bases. The last part of the DNA fits TRBJ2-7 better; the J call may be wrong. Germline CDR1 and CDR2: MNHNS and SASEGT. The CDR3 length is 16 residues. CDR3 sequence: CASSGQPGLASYEQYF. CDR3 coding DNA: TGTGCCAGCAGTGGTCAGCCGGGACTAGCGAGCTACGAGCAGTACTTC.

This clone was recorded only once. This sequence joins TRBV28 and TRBJ2-1; perhaps TRBD2 as D (5 bases). The CDR3 contains 15 residues. V shed 5 bases and J shed 6 bases, with 17 bases lying between them. Germline lookup yields CDR1 MDHEN and CDR2 SYDVKM. CDR3 protein: CASSPPPAGVNEQFF. CDR3 sequence (DNA): TGTGCCAGCAGTCCACCACCCGCCGGGGTCAATGAGCAGTTCTTC. Filled out from reference TRBV28 and TRBJ2-1, the complete variable domain reads DVKVTQSSRYLVKRTGEKVFLECVQDMDHENMFWYRQDPGLGLRLIYFSYDVKMKEKGDIPEGYSVSREKKERFSLILESASTNQTSMYLCASSPPPAGVNEQFFGPGTRLTVL.

This chain joins TRBV11-2 and TRBJ1-1; D not resolved. The CDR3 extends over 11 amino acids. Germline CDR1 SGHAT, CDR2 FQNNGV. The germline V and J ends were trimmed by 1 base and 7 bases, with 4 bases remaining between them. In DNA, the CDR3 is TGTGCCAGCAGCTTAGGAGATGAAGCTTTCTTT. Protein product: CASSLGDEAFF.

The rearrangement joins TRBV7-8 to TRBJ2-2; 8 bases fit TRBD2. From germline, CDR1 is SGHVS and CDR2 FQNEAQ. The CDR3 is made up of 16 amino acids. Germline trimming cut 2 bases from V and 1 base from J; bases unmatched to any gene: 3. As DNA, the CDR3 is TGTGCCAGCAGCTTAAGTACTAGCGGGAACACCGGGGAGCTGTTTTTT. Amino acid sequence: CASSLSTSGNTGELFF.

The chain combines TRBV15 with TRBJ2-7; D remains unclear. Per germline, CDR1 LNHNV and CDR2 YYDKDF (reference sequence). Trimming removed 0 bases at V and 0 bases at J, with 9 bases between. CDR3 length: 15 residues. The CDR3 protein is CATSRDPSSSYEQYF. The CDR3 DNA reads TGTGCCACCAGCAGAGACCCGTCGAGCTCCTACGAGCAGTACTTC.

The V and J genes are TRBV6-5 and TRBJ1-1; weak D call: TRBD1 (6 bases). Per the germline V gene, CDR1 is MNHEY and CDR2 is SVGAGI. Trimming removed 6 bases at V and 4 bases at J, with 12 bases between. The CDR3 has 13 amino acids. CDR3 in amino acids: CASRPTGTTEAFF. CDR3 sequence (DNA): TGTGCCAGCAGGCCTACAGGGACCACTGAAGCTTTCTTT.

This sequence joins TRBV7-9 and TRBJ1-4, with TRBD1 matching 10 bases. CDR1 is SEHNR, CDR2 FQNEAQ, per germline (reference sequence). V was clipped by 6 bases and J by 8 bases; unmatched bases: 6. The CDR3 covers 14 residues. The chain's CDR3 is CASRDRGEAEKLFF. CDR3 DNA: TGTGCCAGCAGGGACAGGGGGGAGGCAGAAAAACTGTTTTTT.

V is TRBV4-1 and J is TRBJ1-1, with 7 bases aligning to TRBD1. This CDR3 comprises 17 residues. Germline CDR1 MGHRA, CDR2 YSYEKL. The ends lost 1 base at V and 1 base at J; junction bases unmatched: 9. The CDR3 region has the DNA TGCGCCAGCAGCCAAGCCCCCGGACAGGTGAAGAACACTGAAGCTTTCTTT. Protein product: CASSQAPGQVKNTEAFF.

The chain is built from TRBV4-1 and TRBJ1-5, with a tentative D call TRBD1 (6 bases). Germline V gives CDR1 MGHRA, CDR2 YSYEKL. The CDR3 is made up of 16 amino acids. Trimming took off 2 bases at V and 6 bases at J, with 17 bases between the two ends. The CDR3 region has the DNA TGCGCCAGCAGCCAAATATGGCAGGGGAGAGGTCAGCCCCAGCATTTT. Its translation is CASSQIWQGRGQPQHF.

The J gene is TRBJ2-7, the V gene TRBV7-6, with D possibly being TRBD1 (7 bases). The V and J ends lost 5 bases and 0 bases respectively, with 17 bases between them. In germline, CDR1 is SGHVS, CDR2 FNYEAQ. This CDR3 comprises 16 residues. The CDR3 coding sequence is TGTGCCAGCAGCCGCGCCGCGCGGGACAGCTCCTACGAGCAGTACTTC. Its protein product is CASSRAARDSSYEQYF.

This chain connects TRBV5-1 to TRBJ1-1; weak D call: TRBD1 (5 bases). CDR1 is SGHRS, CDR2 YFSETQ, per germline. V was pared by 2 bases and J by 1 base, with 9 bases between. The CDR3 consists of 14 residues. CDR3 amino acids: CASSFPGPNTEAFF. The CDR3 nucleotides read TGCGCCAGCAGCTTCCCAGGGCCGAACACTGAAGCTTTCTTT. The whole variable domain, remainder taken from reference TRBV5-1 and TRBJ1-1, is KAGVTQTPRYLIKTRGQQVTLSCSPISGHRSVSWYQQTPGQGLQFLFEYFSETQRNKGNFPGRFSGRQFSNSRSEMNVSTLELGDSALYLCASSFPGPNTEAFFGQGTRLTVV.

V usage is TRBV27 and J usage is TRBJ2-2; the D gene is possibly TRBD1 (6 bases). V dropped 5 bases and J dropped 4 bases, with 23 bases sitting between them. The CDR3 runs to 18 residues. Looked up from germline, CDR1 is MNHEY and CDR2 is SMNVEV (reference sequence). CDR3 in amino acids: CASSTTFTILGGTGELFF. The CDR3 region has the DNA TGTGCCAGCAGTACAACATTTACAATTCTAGGGGGCACCGGGGAGCTGTTTTTT.

The rearrangement joins TRBV2 to TRBJ1-2, with D hard to call. The CDR3 consists of 12 residues. Trimming removed 4 bases from V and 1 base from J, with 4 bases in between. Germline lookup yields CDR1 SNHLY and CDR2 FYNNEI. The CDR3 nucleotides read TGTGCCAGCAGTGTTTATAACTATGGCTACACCTTC. The encoded protein is CASSVYNYGYTF.

The chain joins TRBV28 to TRBJ2-5; D not certain. The CDR3 runs to 13 residues. Germline lookup yields CDR1 MDHEN and CDR2 SYDVKM. V lost 4 bases and J 0 bases, leaving 6 bases between the germline ends. The CDR3 loop is CASSYGHQETQYF. DNA of the CDR3: TGTGCCAGCAGTTACGGACACCAAGAGACCCAGTACTTC.

This sequence joins TRBV2 and TRBJ1-5; D perhaps matches TRBD1 (5 bases). CDR1 and CDR2 from the germline V gene are SNHLY and FYNNEI. The CDR3 contains 16 residues. Trimming removed 7 bases at V and 5 bases at J, with 21 bases between. Written as DNA, the CDR3 is TGTGCCAGCACCACGGGGCACCTTACCTCCTATCAGCCCCAGCATTTT. Translation: CASTTGHLTSYQPQHF.

This rearrangement joins TRBV27 to TRBJ2-5; a weak D match, TRBD1 (5 bases). The last part of the DNA fits TRBJ2-7 better; the J call may be wrong. This CDR3 has 15 residues. Germline CDR1 reads MNHEY; CDR2 reads SMNVEV (reference sequence). CDR3 bases: TGTGCCAGCACCAAAAAATCCCAGAAGGACAACGAGCAGTACTTC. As protein: CASTKKSQKDNEQYF.

The count of this clone is one. The chain employs TRBV18 and TRBJ2-5, with D perhaps TRBD1 (6 bases). The end of the DNA fits TRBJ2-7 better, so the J call may be wrong. The germline gives CDR1 KGHSH, CDR2 LQKENI. This CDR3 has 16 amino acids. Here the CDR3 reads CASSAEGHRGGYEQYF. DNA of the CDR3: TGTGCCAGCTCTGCCGAGGGACATCGAGGGGGCTACGAGCAGTACTTC.

V is TRBV18 and J is TRBJ2-6; D could derive from TRBD1 or TRBD2 (5 bases each). V was trimmed by 3 bases and J by 0 bases, leaving 12 bases between them. CDR3 size: 17 residues. CDR1 and CDR2 (germline): KGHSH, LQKENI. CDR3 residues: CASSPRDLGSGANVLTF. In nucleotides, the CDR3 is TGTGCCAGCTCACCCCGGGACCTTGGCTCTGGGGCCAACGTCCTGACTTTC.

The V and J genes are TRBV11-3 and TRBJ1-2; the D gene is possibly TRBD1 (6 bases). The CDR3 sequence is 14 residues long. V gave up 5 bases and J gave up 0 bases, with 10 bases separating them. In germline, CDR1 is SGHNT, CDR2 YENEEA. The CDR3 sequence is CASSQDRSNYGYTF. DNA for the CDR3: TGTGCCAGCAGCCAGGACAGATCTAACTATGGCTACACCTTC.

The J gene is TRBJ1-4, the V gene TRBV18, with a tentative D call TRBD1 (5 bases). The CDR3 runs 15 residues. Germline assignment: CDR1 KGHSH and CDR2 LQKENI. V was clipped by 2 bases and J by 8 bases, with 15 bases between them. The CDR3 DNA follows: TGTGCCAGCTCACCAAGTTCACAGGAGGCGGAAAAACTGTTTTTT. This sequence encodes CASSPSSQEAEKLFF.

The chain joins TRBV2 to TRBJ2-7; D is perhaps TRBD1 (5 bases). The CDR3 sequence is 14 residues long. V was trimmed by 6 bases and J by 0 bases, leaving 12 bases between them. Germline assignment: CDR1 SNHLY and CDR2 FYNNEI. Here the CDR3 DNA reads TGTGCCAGCAGGTCGACAGTTCCCTCCTACGAGCAGTACTTC. Its protein product is CASRSTVPSYEQYF.

This CDR3 is CASSSGEKTGGELFF. The CDR3 nucleotides are TGTGCCAGCAGCTCTGGGGAAAAGACCGGCGGGGAGCTGTTTTTT. The gene calls are TRBV21-1 and TRBJ2-2. TRBV21-1 is a pseudogene. The CDR3 runs 15 residues.

This rearrangement joins TRBV28 to TRBJ2-7; 11 bases agree with TRBD2. Germline V gene sequence: CDR1 MDHEN, CDR2 SYDVKM. The CDR3 is made up of 19 amino acids. Trimming took 7 bases from V and 0 from J; bases not matched to a gene: 17. Here the CDR3 reads CASNAPGLAEQSSSYEQYF. CDR3 DNA: TGTGCCAGCAATGCTCCGGGACTAGCGGAACAAAGTAGCTCCTACGAGCAGTACTTC. The variable domain in full, completed from reference TRBV28 and TRBJ2-7, reads DVKVTQSSRYLVKRTGEKVFLECVQDMDHENMFWYRQDPGLGLRLIYFSYDVKMKEKGDIPEGYSVSREKKERFSLILESASTNQTSMYLCASNAPGLAEQSSSYEQYFGPGTRLTVT.

The rearrangement joins TRBV10-3 to TRBJ2-7; 9 bases line up with TRBD1. The CDR3 totals 16 residues. Germline V lookup: CDR1 ENHRY, CDR2 SYGVKD. V lost 2 bases and J lost 1; bases outside the gene matches: 6. The CDR3 DNA reads TGTGCCATCAGTGAGCCCGGGACAGGGACATCCTACGAGCAGTACTTC. It codes for CAISEPGTGTSYEQYF.

The chain has TRBV6-6 and TRBJ1-2, with TRBD1 matching over 8 bases. The CDR3 runs to 14 residues. The germline CDR1 and CDR2 sequences are MNHNY and SVGAGI (reference sequence). V shed 5 bases, J shed 5 bases, and the junction held 7 bases outside the gene matches. CDR3: CASSRTGPLYGYTF. The CDR3 region has the DNA TGTGCCAGCAGTCGGACAGGGCCCCTTTATGGCTACACCTTC.

The chain recombines TRBV5-1 with TRBJ2-7; TRBD1 is a possible D gene (6 bases). Per germline, CDR1 SGHRS and CDR2 YFSETQ. This CDR3 region has 17 residues. Trimming shortened V by 4 bases and J by 0 bases, and 20 bases separated the two germline ends. This chain's CDR3 is CASSKNLYTDSSYEQYF. CDR3 bases: TGCGCCAGCAGCAAAAACCTTTACACGGACAGCTCCTACGAGCAGTACTTC.

The chain recombines TRBV5-1 with TRBJ2-7; a possible D gene is TRBD2 (6 bases). The V end lost 6 bases, the J end lost 6 bases, and 13 bases lay between the germline ends. Germline V gene sequence: CDR1 SGHRS, CDR2 YFSETQ. The CDR3 totals 12 residues. The CDR3 DNA sequence: TGCGCCAGCAAGAAGGAGGGGCCCGAGCAGTACTTC. It codes for CASKKEGPEQYF.

V gene TRBV5-1 combines with J gene TRBJ1-6; TRBD1 matches at 7 bases. Germline V lookup: CDR1 SGHRS, CDR2 YFSETQ. The V and J ends lost 0 bases and 5 bases, in that order; junction bases with no gene match: 5. The CDR3 sequence is 16 residues long. CDR3 sequence reads: CASSLGGTEHNSPLHF. The CDR3 nucleotides are TGCGCCAGCAGCTTGGGTGGGACAGAACATAATTCACCCCTCCACTTT. Full variable domain (missing parts from reference TRBV5-1 and TRBJ1-6): KAGVTQTPRYLIKTRGQQVTLSCSPISGHRSVSWYQQTPGQGLQFLFEYFSETQRNKGNFPGRFSGRQFSNSRSEMNVSTLELGDSALYLCASSLGGTEHNSPLHFGNGTRLTVT.

This clone was observed a single time. The chain carries TRBV28 and TRBJ2-3; D call uncertain. The CDR3 consists of 14 residues. CDR1 is MDHEN, CDR2 SYDVKM, per germline. The V and J ends lost 6 bases and 6 bases respectively, with 16 bases between them. CDR3 sequence: CASRPPQSWDTQYF. CDR3 coding DNA: TGTGCCAGCAGACCCCCCCAATCCTGGGATACGCAGTATTTT.

The V and J genes are TRBV10-3 and TRBJ2-2, with D possibly TRBD1 on 6 matching bases. Trimming shortened V by 10 bases and J by 5 bases, and 8 bases separated the two germline ends. The CDR3 totals 11 residues. The germline CDR1 and CDR2 sequences are ENHRY and SYGVKD. The CDR3 DNA sequence: TGTGCCAGCCAGGGGACCGGGGAGCTGTTTTTT. Protein product: CASQGTGELFF.